The 28 T cell receptor beta chains below come from one sample, sequenced in a study of blood T cell repertoires in COVID-19. Clones were sequenced by immunoSEQ multiplex PCR, and TCRdb holds only the in-frame ones, with some missing. This table holds 200,000 to 250,000 clones, around 81% found once. The sequenced material came from PBMCs or T cells enriched from blood (not recorded which). These receptors all stem from a woman aged 45-59 years with acute COVID-19.

The genes are TRBV5-1 and TRBJ2-1; 8 bases match TRBD2. The germline V gene encodes CDR1 SGHRS and CDR2 YFSETQ. J lost 7 bases, V lost 1 base, and 7 bases had no gene match. This CDR3 comprises 15 residues. As DNA, the CDR3 is TGCGCCAGCAGCTTGCTGCCGGGAGGGAATAATGAGCAGTTCTTC. Translation: CASSLLPGGNNEQFF.

The V gene is TRBV3-1 (or the pseudogene TRBV3-2), the J gene TRBJ1-1, with D unresolved. Deletions cut 6 bases from V and 5 bases from J, with 16 bases between. This CDR3 is 14 amino acids long. Per the germline V gene, CDR1 is LGHDT and CDR2 is YNNKEL (reference sequence). Written as DNA, the CDR3 is TGTGCCAGCAGTCGAACGTCAGGAGGGACTGAAGCTTTCTTT. It translates to CASSRTSGGTEAFF.

The genes are TRBV28 and TRBJ1-1; tentatively, D is TRBD1 (5 bases). CDR1 and CDR2 from the germline V gene are MDHEN and SYDVKM. V was shortened by 8 bases and J by 4 bases, with 20 bases between the two germline ends. The CDR3 length is 15 residues. The CDR3 nucleotides are TGTGCCAGCCAGGGACTTACTTCGGGGGGCACTGAAGCTTTCTTT. It codes for CASQGLTSGGTEAFF. Using reference TRBV28 and TRBJ1-1 for the parts outside the CDR3, the full variable domain is DVKVTQSSRYLVKRTGEKVFLECVQDMDHENMFWYRQDPGLGLRLIYFSYDVKMKEKGDIPEGYSVSREKKERFSLILESASTNQTSMYLCASQGLTSGGTEAFFGQGTRLTVV.

The table lists this clone with a count of one. The chain uses TRBV2 and TRBJ1-4, with TRBD1 identical over 7 bases. Germline V gene data show CDR1 as SNHLY and CDR2 as FYNNEI. V shed 6 bases, J shed 4 bases, and the junction held 8 bases outside the gene matches. The CDR3 runs to 15 residues. The CDR3 region is CASRLQGQVNEKLFF. Here the CDR3 DNA reads TGTGCCAGCAGGTTGCAAGGACAGGTTAATGAAAAACTGTTTTTT.

J is TRBJ1-6 and V is TRBV6-5; tentatively, D is TRBD1 (6 bases). CDR3 size: 16 residues. The germline V and J ends were trimmed by 0 bases and 6 bases, with 12 bases remaining between them. Per the germline V gene, CDR1 is MNHEY and CDR2 is SVGAGI. CDR3 in amino acids: CASSYSGTRINSPLHF. The CDR3 DNA follows: TGTGCCAGCAGTTACTCTGGGACACGGATTAATTCACCCCTCCACTTT.

The V gene is TRBV6-2 or TRBV6-3, the J gene TRBJ1-2, with D possibly being TRBD1 (6 bases). V was cut by 5 bases and J by 4 bases, with 11 bases left in between. This CDR3 has 13 residues. The germline CDR1 and CDR2 sequences are MNHEY and SVGEGT. The CDR3 is CASSADSRYGYTF. CDR3 nucleotides: TGTGCCAGCAGTGCGGACAGTCGCTATGGCTACACCTTC.

This clone was recorded a few times. J is TRBJ1-1 and V is TRBV18, with TRBD1 matching over 7 bases. This CDR3 has 13 residues. Germline CDR1 KGHSH, CDR2 LQKENI. The trim removed 4 bases at V and 3 bases at J, leaving 2 bases unmatched. For the CDR3, the DNA is TGTGCCAGCTCACTCACAGGGGACACTGAAGCTTTCTTT. Its translation: CASSLTGDTEAFF.

This clone has only a few counts. The chain combines TRBV29-1 with TRBJ2-4; 9 bases fit TRBD2. Germline lookup yields CDR1 SQVTM and CDR2 ANQGSEA. The V gene end was trimmed by 5 bases and the J gene end by 3 bases; junction bases not matched to a gene: 8. The CDR3 contains 15 residues. The CDR3 region is CSVPSGTGGKNIQYF. The CDR3 coding sequence is TGCAGCGTTCCTAGCGGGACCGGGGGCAAAAACATTCAGTACTTC. Based on the CDR3 plus reference TRBV29-1 and TRBJ2-4, the full variable domain is SAVISQKPSRDICQRGTSLTIQCQVDSQVTMMFWYRQQPGQSLTLIATANQGSEATYESGFVIDKFPISRPNLTFSTLTVSNMSPEDSSIYLCSVPSGTGGKNIQYFGAGTRLSVL.

This clone appeared once. The chain couples TRBV19 to TRBJ1-2; TRBD1 matches at 7 bases. Germline V gene data show CDR1 as LNHDA and CDR2 as SQIVND (reference sequence). J lost 0 bases, V lost 5 bases, and 6 bases had no gene match. This CDR3 has 15 amino acids. The CDR3 loop reads CASSDGQAANYGYTF. CDR3 nucleotide sequence: TGTGCCAGTAGTGACGGACAGGCAGCTAACTATGGCTACACCTTC.

The rearrangement uses TRBV11-2 and TRBJ1-1; the D is unclear. The CDR3 extends over 13 amino acids. The V and J ends lost 3 bases and 1 base respectively, with 6 bases between them. Germline V gives CDR1 SGHAT, CDR2 FQNNGV. CDR3 coding DNA: TGTGCCAGCAGCTTTGGGCAGAACACTGAAGCTTTCTTT. Translated: CASSFGQNTEAFF. The whole variable domain, filled in from reference TRBV11-2 and TRBJ1-1, reads EAGVAQSPRYKIIEKRQSVAFWCNPISGHATLYWYQQILGQGPKLLIQFQNNGVVDDSQLPKDRFSAERLKGVDSTLKIQPAKLEDSAVYLCASSFGQNTEAFFGQGTRLTVV.

This chain uses TRBV7-6 with TRBJ2-3; a weak D match, TRBD2 (6 bases). The CDR3 is 14 amino acids. V lost 6 bases and J 9 bases, leaving 19 bases between the germline ends. From germline, CDR1 is SGHVS and CDR2 FNYEAQ. The CDR3, as DNA: TGTGCCAGCAGGAATAGACTAGTGGCAGGAACGCAGTATTTT. This codes for CASRNRLVAGTQYF.

This clone was found once. The gene calls are TRBV18 and TRBJ2-1; weak D call: TRBD1 (7 bases). This CDR3 comprises 17 residues. Trimming took 3 bases from V and 4 from J, leaving 19 bases between them. In germline, CDR1 is KGHSH, CDR2 LQKENI. For the CDR3, the DNA is TGTGCCAGCTCACCCGACAGGGTCATGCGGGATTACAATGAGCAGTTCTTC. Protein sequence: CASSPDRVMRDYNEQFF.

The chain couples TRBV25-1 to TRBJ2-1; the match to TRBD1 covers 7 bases. With V trimmed by 5 bases and J by 3 bases, 4 bases remained unmatched. The CDR3 length is 14 residues. Germline V gives CDR1 MGHDK, CDR2 SYGVNS. The chain's CDR3 is CASSNWDSYNEQFF. The CDR3 DNA is TGTGCCAGCAGTAACTGGGACAGCTACAATGAGCAGTTCTTC.

This rearrangement joins TRBV7-9 to TRBJ1-3; 7 nucleotides line up with TRBD1. V was pared by 1 base and J by 4 bases, with 4 bases of the junction left unmatched. Germline-derived CDR1 and CDR2 are SEHNR and FQNEAQ (reference sequence). The CDR3 contains 15 residues. CDR3 sequence: CASSLGTGNGNTIYF. The CDR3 DNA is TGTGCCAGCAGCTTAGGGACAGGTAACGGAAACACCATATATTTT.

This chain connects TRBV4-3 to TRBJ2-1, with 7 bases aligning to TRBD1. CDR1 and CDR2 (germline): LGHNA, YSLEER. The CDR3 consists of 15 residues. The J segment lost 9 bases and the V segment lost 0 bases, leaving 8 bases of the junction unmatched. Here the CDR3 DNA reads TGCGCCAGCAGCCAAGATAGAGGGGGCTCAGGTGAGCAGTTCTTC. It is translated as CASSQDRGGSGEQFF.

This clone was observed once. V gene TRBV7-3 combines with J gene TRBJ1-2; maybe TRBD1 (6 bases). The germline CDR1 and CDR2 sequences are SGHTA and FQGTGA. The CDR3 totals 13 residues. V dropped 6 bases and J dropped 6 bases, with 14 bases sitting between them. In DNA form, the CDR3 reads TGTGCCAGCAGTTCTGGCGGGGGCGATGGCTACACCTTC. Translated, it gives CASSSGGGDGYTF.

Of note for this clone: Other DNA sequences from this sample encode an identical CDR3 as well. The chain uses TRBV12-3 or TRBV12-4 and TRBJ1-6, with TRBD1 as a possible D gene (6 bases). This CDR3 is built from 13 residues. V was trimmed by 5 bases and J by 10 bases, leaving 12 bases between them. CDR3 region: CASSVTGNSPLHF. DNA of the CDR3: TGTGCCAGCAGTGTTACAGGGAACTCACCCCTCCACTTT.

The J gene is TRBJ2-5, the V gene TRBV12-3 or TRBV12-4; D is perhaps TRBD1 (6 bases). V was shortened by 5 bases and J by 9 bases, with 16 bases between the two germline ends. This CDR3 has 13 residues. The CDR3 loop is CASSGTGQGPQYF. The CDR3 nucleotides read TGTGCCAGCAGTGGGACGGGACAAGGTCCCCAGTACTTC.

This clone was seen a few times. V and J are TRBV6-2 or TRBV6-3 and TRBJ1-5; TRBD1 aligns across 9 bases. The junction had 6 bases not matched to a gene; V was cut back by 2 bases and J by 10 bases. Germline V CDR1 and CDR2: MNHEY, SVGEGT. The CDR3 runs 14 residues. DNA for the CDR3: TGTGCCAGCAGTTACGAGGACAGGGGTGTACCCCAGCATTTT. Translation: CASSYEDRGVPQHF.

This clone came up once. The chain uses TRBV6-5 and TRBJ1-1; 9 positions match TRBD1. Germline V gene lookup returns CDR1 MNHEY and CDR2 SVGAGI. After removal of 6 bases from V and 1 base from J, the junction contained 0 bases not matched to a gene. The CDR3 spans 13 residues. The CDR3 DNA follows: TGTGCCAGCAGGGACAGGGGGAACACTGAAGCTTTCTTT. Amino acid sequence: CASRDRGNTEAFF.

This chain uses TRBV7-2 with TRBJ1-5, with D possibly being TRBD1 (6 bases). Germline loops: CDR1 SGHTA, CDR2 FQGNSA. The CDR3 length is 13 residues. V lost 5 bases and J lost 4, with 9 bases in between. The CDR3 coding sequence is TGTGCCAGCAGCCCCGGACAGAATCAGCCCCAGCATTTT. This translates into CASSPGQNQPQHF. The full variable domain, rest sourced from reference TRBV7-2 and TRBJ1-5, is GAGVSQSPSNKVTEKGKDVELRCDPISGHTALYWYRQSLGQGLEFLIYFQGNSAPDKSGLPSDRFSAERTGGSVSTLTIQRTQQEDSAVYLCASSPGQNQPQHFGDGTRLSIL.

This clone was observed once. The gene calls are TRBV27 and TRBJ1-1, with 8 bases lining up with TRBD1. Trimming at V came to 4 bases and at J to 0 bases, leaving 1 base not matched to a gene. This CDR3 is built from 14 residues. Germline lookup yields CDR1 MNHEY and CDR2 SMNVEV (reference sequence). CDR3 sequence: CASSWTGLNTEAFF. The CDR3 DNA follows: TGTGCCAGCAGTTGGACAGGGCTGAACACTGAAGCTTTCTTT.

V is TRBV4-3 and J is TRBJ1-6; D may be TRBD1 (6 bases). There are 18 residues in the CDR3. Germline CDR1 is LGHNA and CDR2 is YSLEER. V was clipped by 1 base and J by 0 bases, with 13 bases between them. CDR3 residues: CASSQAQGWPSYNSPLHF. As DNA, the CDR3 is TGCGCCAGCAGCCAAGCTCAGGGGTGGCCCTCCTATAATTCACCCCTCCACTTT.

CDR3 protein: CASSPNRDRAVETQYF. Here the CDR3 DNA reads TGTGCCAGCAGCCCGAACCGGGACAGGGCGGTGGAGACCCAGTACTTC. The V gene is TRBV7-8, the J gene TRBJ2-5; 9 bases are shared with TRBD1. The V gene's germline CDR1 is SGHVS and CDR2 FQNEAQ. The CDR3 is 16 residues long. V was clipped by 5 bases and J by 5 bases; unmatched bases: 12.

This chain uses TRBV5-1 with TRBJ2-5, with D uncertain. This CDR3 is 13 amino acids long. Trimming removed 6 bases at V and 1 base at J, with 10 bases between. In germline, CDR1 is SGHRS, CDR2 YFSETQ. The CDR3 region is CASTPSPQETQYF. CDR3 nucleotide sequence: TGCGCCAGCACCCCGTCCCCCCAAGAGACCCAGTACTTC.

The chain joins TRBV12-3 or TRBV12-4 to TRBJ2-7; D is unresolved. The CDR3 has 13 residues. Trimming removed 5 bases from V and 2 bases from J, with 10 bases in between. CDR3 bases: TGTGCCAGCAGTCCCTATATGGCCTACGAGCAGTACTTC. Residues: CASSPYMAYEQYF.

V is TRBV19 and J is TRBJ1-1; D gene ambiguous. Trimming stripped 1 base from V and 8 bases from J, with 29 bases between. The CDR3 loop spans 19 amino acids. Germline loops: CDR1 LNHDA, CDR2 SQIVND (reference sequence). In nucleotides, the CDR3 is TGTGCCAGTAGTATAGGGTTTGCGGGGATCCCCTCCCATGACGCGGAAGCTTTCTTT. Translation gives CASSIGFAGIPSHDAEAFF.

The rearrangement uses TRBV18 and TRBJ2-7; 8 bases line up with TRBD1. Germline V gene sequence: CDR1 KGHSH, CDR2 LQKENI. V dropped 3 bases and J dropped 6; count of bases not matched to a gene: 4. This CDR3 region has 13 residues. CDR3 sequence (DNA): TGTGCCAGCTCACCGGACAGGGTAAGCGAGCAGTACTTC. Protein product: CASSPDRVSEQYF.